This T cell receptor beta chain was sequenced in a study of blood T cell repertoires in COVID-19. Study context: Samples representing acute and convalescent COVID-19 were sourced from the United States, Italy and Spain. Sources were T cells, B-cell-depleted T cells, or PBMCs; the material itself was cDNA or gDNA.

The authors' processing: Nucleated cell number was recorded as an estimate derived from reference gene primer amplification. Clones were read by immunoSEQ multiplex PCR, and TCRdb kept only the in-frame ones, dropping some. The V and J calls and clone size are taken from that table; D and trimming were inferred from the DNA. This sample yields about 120,000 clones, of which around 81% are seen a single time; about 10% belongs to the top ten. The sequenced sample consisted of peripheral blood. This clonotype was obtained from a man between 60 and 70 years old with acute or convalescent COVID-19.

The CDR3 reads CASSSGGTEAFF. CDR3 nucleotide sequence: TGTGCCAGCAGCTCTGGGGGGACTGAAGCTTTCTTT. The rearrangement links TRBV6-6 to TRBJ1-1, with D tentatively TRBD1 (5 bases). CDR1 and CDR2 from the germline V gene are MNHNY and SVGAGI (reference sequence). Trimming cost V 6 bases and J 5 bases, with 10 bases left between them. The CDR3 runs 12 residues.